Sequencing of this T cell receptor beta chain was carried out in a study of CD8+ T cells in alopecia areata. Study details: Affected scalp percentage gauged treated patients' severity.

Following RNA extraction, reverse transcription yielded cDNA that acted as the sequencing template. Using immunoSEQ multiplex PCR, the repertoire was profiled, and TCRdb retains in-frame clones only, with some absent. The sample contains roughly 200,000 clones, less than 70% of which appear only once. Per germline, CDR1 MNHEY and CDR2 SVGAGI. Deletions cut 5 bases from V and 5 bases from J, with 13 bases between. This CDR3 has 13 amino acids. Regarding treatment: oral pan-JAK inhibitor, 5-10 mg twice daily. The TCR comes from a human donor with alopecia areata. The sequencing here drew on CD8+ T cells sorted from blood, taken at week 24, from a patient treated with tofacitinib. The chain couples TRBV6-5 to TRBJ2-7; perhaps TRBD1 as D (6 bases). CDR3 nucleotides: TGTGCCAGCAGTCCCCCAGGGGTGAACGAGCAGTACTTC. This sequence encodes CASSPPGVNEQYF.